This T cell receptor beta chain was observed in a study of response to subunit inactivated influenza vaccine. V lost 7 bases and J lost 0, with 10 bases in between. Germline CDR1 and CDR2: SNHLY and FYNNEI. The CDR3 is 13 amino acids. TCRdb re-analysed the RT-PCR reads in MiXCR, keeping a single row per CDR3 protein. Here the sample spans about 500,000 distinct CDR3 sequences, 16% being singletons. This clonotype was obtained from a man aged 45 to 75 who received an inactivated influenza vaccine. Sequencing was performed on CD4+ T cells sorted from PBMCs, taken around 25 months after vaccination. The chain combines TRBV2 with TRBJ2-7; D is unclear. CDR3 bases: TGTGCCAGCATGGGTAGCTTCTCCTACGAGCAGTACTTC. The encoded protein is CASMGSFSYEQYF.